This T cell receptor beta chain is drawn from a study of T-cell reconstitution after alpha-beta-depleted transplantation in children. Unique molecular identifiers were incorporated during preparation of the TCRbeta library. TCRdb reanalysed the PCR reads using MiXCR and keeps one entry per CDR3 protein. Of a few hundred thousand distinct CDR3 sequences in the sample, 9% to 10% were seen once. Many counts were recorded for this clonotype. The sample was PBMCs from the stem cell graft donor, taken from the stem cell graft. The clonotype originates from a human donor who donated a stem cell graft to a child with SCID.

The CDR3 sequence: CSAGRGRPDTQYF. CDR3 in DNA: TGCAGTGCGGGCCGGGGGCGACCAGATACGCAGTATTTT. The V and J genes are TRBV20-1 and TRBJ2-3, with D perhaps given as TRBD1 or TRBD2 (6 bases each). In germline, CDR1 is DFQATT, CDR2 SNEGSKA (reference sequence). The CDR3 runs to 13 residues. Trimming removed 6 bases from V and 4 bases from J, with 14 bases in between.